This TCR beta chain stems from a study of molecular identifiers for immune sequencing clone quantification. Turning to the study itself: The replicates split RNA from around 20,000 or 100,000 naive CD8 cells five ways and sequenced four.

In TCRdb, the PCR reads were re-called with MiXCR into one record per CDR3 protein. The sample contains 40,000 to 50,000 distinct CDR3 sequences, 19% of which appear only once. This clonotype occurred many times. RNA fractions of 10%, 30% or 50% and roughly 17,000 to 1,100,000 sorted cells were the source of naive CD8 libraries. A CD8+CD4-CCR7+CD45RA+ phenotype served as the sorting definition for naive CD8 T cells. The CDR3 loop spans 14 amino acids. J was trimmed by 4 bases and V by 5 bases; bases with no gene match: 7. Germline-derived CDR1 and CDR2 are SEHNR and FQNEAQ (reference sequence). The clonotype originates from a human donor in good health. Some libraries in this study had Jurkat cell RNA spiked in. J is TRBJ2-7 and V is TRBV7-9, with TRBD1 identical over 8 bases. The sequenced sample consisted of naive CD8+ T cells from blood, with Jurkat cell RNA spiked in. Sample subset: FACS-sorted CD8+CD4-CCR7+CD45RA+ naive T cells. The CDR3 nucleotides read TGTGCCAGCAGCCCACCGGGACAGGTGTACGAGCAGTACTTC. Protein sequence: CASSPPGQVYEQYF. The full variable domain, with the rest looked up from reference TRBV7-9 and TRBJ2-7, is DTGVSQNPRHKITKRGQNVTFRCDPISEHNRLYWYRQTLGQGPEFLTYFQNEAQLEKSRLLSDRFSAERPKGSFSTLEIQRTEQGDSAMYLCASSPPGQVYEQYFGPGTRLTVT.